This T cell receptor (beta chain) was found in a study of technical replicates of blood from several donors. Clones were sequenced by immunoSEQ multiplex PCR, and TCRdb holds only the in-frame ones, with some missing. Of some 77,000 clones in the sample, 85% to 95% are singletons; the top ten hold approximately 0.4%. V was clipped by 1 base and J by 5 bases, with 9 bases between them. CDR3 size: 14 residues. Germline V gene sequence: CDR1 SEHNR, CDR2 FQNEAQ (reference sequence). The rearrangement uses TRBV7-9 and TRBJ2-1; D may be TRBD2 (5 bases). The sequenced material came from T cells isolated from PBMCs. The receptor was derived from a human donor in good health. This chain's CDR3 is CASSLGGPNNEQFF. The CDR3 region has the DNA TGTGCCAGCAGCTTAGGCGGGCCGAACAATGAGCAGTTCTTC.